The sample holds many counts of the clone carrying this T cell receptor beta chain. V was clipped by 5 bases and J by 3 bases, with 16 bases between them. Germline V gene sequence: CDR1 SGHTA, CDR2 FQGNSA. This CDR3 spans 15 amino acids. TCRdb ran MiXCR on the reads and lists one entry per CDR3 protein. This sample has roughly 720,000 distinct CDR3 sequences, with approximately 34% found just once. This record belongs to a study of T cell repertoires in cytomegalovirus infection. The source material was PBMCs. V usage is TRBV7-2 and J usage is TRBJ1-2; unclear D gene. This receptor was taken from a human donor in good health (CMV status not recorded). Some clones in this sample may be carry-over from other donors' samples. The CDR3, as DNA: TGTGCCAGCAGCCAATCAGCAGTTTCTTACTATGGCTACACCTTC. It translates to CASSQSAVSYYGYTF.